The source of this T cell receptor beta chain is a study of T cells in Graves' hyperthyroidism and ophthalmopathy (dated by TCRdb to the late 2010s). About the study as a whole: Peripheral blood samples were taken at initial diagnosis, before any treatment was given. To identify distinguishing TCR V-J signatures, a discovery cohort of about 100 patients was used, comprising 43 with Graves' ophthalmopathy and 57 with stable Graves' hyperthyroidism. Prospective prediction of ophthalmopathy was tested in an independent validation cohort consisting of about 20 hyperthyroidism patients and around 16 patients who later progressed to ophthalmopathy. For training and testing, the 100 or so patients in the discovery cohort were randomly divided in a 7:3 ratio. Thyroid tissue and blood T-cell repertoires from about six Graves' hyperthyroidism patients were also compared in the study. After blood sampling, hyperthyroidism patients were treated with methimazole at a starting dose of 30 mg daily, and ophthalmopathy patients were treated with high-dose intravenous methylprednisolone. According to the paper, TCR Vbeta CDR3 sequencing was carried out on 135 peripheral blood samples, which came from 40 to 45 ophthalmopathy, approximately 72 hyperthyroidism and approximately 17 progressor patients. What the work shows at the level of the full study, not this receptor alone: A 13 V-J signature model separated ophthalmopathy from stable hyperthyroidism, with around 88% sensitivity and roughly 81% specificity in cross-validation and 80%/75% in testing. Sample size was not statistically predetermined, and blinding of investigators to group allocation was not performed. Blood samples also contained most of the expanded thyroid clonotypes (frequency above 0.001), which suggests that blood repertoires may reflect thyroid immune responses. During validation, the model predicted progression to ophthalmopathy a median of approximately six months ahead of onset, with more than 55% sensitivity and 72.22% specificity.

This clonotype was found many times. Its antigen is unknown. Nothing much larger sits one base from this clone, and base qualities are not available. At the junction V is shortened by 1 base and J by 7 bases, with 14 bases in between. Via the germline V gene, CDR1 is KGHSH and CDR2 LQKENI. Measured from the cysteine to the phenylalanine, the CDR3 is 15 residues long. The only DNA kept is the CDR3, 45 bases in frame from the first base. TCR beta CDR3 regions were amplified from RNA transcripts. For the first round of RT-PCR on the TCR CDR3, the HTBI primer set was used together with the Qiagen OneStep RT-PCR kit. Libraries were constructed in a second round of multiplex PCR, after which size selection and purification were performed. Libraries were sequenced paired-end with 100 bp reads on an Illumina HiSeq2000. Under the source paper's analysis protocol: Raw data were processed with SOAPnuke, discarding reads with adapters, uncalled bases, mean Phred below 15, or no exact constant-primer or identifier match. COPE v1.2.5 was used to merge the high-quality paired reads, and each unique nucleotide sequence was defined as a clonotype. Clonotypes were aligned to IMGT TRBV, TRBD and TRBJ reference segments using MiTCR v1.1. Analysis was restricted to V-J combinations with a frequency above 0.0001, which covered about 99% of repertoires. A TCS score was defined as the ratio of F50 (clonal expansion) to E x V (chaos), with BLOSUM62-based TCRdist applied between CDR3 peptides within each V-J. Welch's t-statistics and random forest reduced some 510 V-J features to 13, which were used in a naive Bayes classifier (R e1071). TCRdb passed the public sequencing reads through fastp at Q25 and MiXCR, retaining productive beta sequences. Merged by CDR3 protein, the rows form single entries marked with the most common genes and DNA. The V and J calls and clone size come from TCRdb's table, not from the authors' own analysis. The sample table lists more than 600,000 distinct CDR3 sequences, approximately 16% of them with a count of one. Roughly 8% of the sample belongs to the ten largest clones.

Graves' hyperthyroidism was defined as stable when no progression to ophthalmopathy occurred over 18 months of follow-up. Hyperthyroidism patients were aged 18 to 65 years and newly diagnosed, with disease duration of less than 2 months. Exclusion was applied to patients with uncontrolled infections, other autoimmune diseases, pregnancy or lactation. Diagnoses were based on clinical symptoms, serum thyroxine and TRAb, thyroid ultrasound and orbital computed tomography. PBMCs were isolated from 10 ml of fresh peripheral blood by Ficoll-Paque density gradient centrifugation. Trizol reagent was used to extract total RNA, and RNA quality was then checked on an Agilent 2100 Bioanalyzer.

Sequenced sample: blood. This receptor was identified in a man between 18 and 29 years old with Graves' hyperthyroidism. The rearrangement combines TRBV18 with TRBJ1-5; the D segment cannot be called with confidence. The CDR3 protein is CASSPQGLLRQPQHF. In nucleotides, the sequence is TGTGCCAGCTCACCACAGGGTCTCCTTAGACAGCCCCAGCATTTT. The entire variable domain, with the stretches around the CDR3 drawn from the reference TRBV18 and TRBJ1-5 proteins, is NAGVMQNPRHLVRRRGQEARLRCSPMKGHSHVYWYRQLPEEGLKFMVYLQKENIIDESGMPKERFSAEFPKEGPSILRIQQVVRGDSAAYFCASSPQGLLRQPQHFGDGTRLSIL.